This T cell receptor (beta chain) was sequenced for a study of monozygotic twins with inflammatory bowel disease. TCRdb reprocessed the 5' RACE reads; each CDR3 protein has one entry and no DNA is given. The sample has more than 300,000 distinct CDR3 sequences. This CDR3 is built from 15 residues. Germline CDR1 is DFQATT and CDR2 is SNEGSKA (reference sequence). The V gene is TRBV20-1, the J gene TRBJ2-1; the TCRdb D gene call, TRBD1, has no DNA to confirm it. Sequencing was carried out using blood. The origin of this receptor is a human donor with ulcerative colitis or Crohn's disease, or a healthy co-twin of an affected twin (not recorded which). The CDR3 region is CSAQTGLPPWDEQLF.